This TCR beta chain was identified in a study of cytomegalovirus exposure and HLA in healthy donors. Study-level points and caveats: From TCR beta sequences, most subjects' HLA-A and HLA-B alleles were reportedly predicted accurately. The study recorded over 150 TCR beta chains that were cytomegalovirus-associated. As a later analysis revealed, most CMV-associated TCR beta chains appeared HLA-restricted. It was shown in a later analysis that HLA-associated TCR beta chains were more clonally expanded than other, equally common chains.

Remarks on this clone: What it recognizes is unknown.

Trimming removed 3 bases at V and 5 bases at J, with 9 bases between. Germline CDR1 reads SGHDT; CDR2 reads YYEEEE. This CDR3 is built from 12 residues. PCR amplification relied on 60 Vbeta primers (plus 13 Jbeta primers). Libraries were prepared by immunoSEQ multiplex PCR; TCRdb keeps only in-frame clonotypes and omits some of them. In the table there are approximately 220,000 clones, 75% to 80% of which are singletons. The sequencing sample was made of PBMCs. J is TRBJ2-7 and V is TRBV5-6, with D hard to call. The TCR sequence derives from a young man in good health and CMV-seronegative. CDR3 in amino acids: CASSYAFNEQYF. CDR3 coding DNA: TGTGCCAGCAGCTACGCGTTTAACGAGCAGTACTTC.